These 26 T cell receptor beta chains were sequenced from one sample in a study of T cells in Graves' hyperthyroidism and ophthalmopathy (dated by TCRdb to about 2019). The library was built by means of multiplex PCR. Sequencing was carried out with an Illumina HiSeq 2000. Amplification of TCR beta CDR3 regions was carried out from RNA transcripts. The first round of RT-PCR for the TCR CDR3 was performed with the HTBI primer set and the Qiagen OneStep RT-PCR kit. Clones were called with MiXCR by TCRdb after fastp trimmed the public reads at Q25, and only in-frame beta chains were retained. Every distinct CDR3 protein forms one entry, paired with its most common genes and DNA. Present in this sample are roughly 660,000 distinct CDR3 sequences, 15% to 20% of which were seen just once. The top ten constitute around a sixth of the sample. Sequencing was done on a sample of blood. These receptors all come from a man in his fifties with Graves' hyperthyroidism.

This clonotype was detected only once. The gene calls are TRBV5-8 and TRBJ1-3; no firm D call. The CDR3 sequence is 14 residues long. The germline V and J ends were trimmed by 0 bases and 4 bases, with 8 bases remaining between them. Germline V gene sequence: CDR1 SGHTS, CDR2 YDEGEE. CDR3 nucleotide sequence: TGTGCCAGCAGCTTGGTCGCCCCAGGAAACACCATATATTTT. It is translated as CASSLVAPGNTIYF.

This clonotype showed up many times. This CDR3 reads CSARDRVGRFAGPYEQYF. The CDR3 DNA sequence: TGCAGTGCTAGAGATCGGGTTGGTCGGTTTGCGGGTCCGTACGAGCAGTACTTC. The chain carries TRBV20-1 and TRBJ2-7, with a possible D match to TRBD2 (5 bases). V dropped 0 bases and J dropped 4 bases, with 25 bases sitting between them. Germline CDR1 reads DFQATT; CDR2 reads SNEGSKA (reference sequence). CDR3 length: 18 amino acids.

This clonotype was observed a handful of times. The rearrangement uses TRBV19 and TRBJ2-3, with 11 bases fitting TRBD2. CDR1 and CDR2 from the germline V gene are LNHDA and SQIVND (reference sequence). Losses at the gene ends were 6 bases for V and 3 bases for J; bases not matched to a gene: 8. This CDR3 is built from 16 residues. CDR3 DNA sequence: TGTGCCAGTAGGCCGGGTCTAGCGGGAGGTACAGATACGCAGTATTTT. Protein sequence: CASRPGLAGGTDTQYF.

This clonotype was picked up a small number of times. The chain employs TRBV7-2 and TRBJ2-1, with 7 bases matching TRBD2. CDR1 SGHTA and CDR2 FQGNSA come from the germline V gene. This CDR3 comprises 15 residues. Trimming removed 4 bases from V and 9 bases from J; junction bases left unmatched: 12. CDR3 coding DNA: TGTGCCAGCAGCTCTCCGGCGACTAGCTGGGGTGAGCAGTTCTTC. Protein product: CASSSPATSWGEQFF.

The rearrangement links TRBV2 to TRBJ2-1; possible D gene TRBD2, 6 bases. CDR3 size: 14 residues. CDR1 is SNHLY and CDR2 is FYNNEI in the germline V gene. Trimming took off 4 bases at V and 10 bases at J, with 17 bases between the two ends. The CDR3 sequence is CASSVRDSWGEQFF. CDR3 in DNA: TGTGCCAGCAGTGTTCGGGACTCCTGGGGGGAGCAGTTCTTC.

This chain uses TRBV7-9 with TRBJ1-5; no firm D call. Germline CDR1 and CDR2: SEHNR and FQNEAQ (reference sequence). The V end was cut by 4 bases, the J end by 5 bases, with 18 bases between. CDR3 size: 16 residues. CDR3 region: CASSYDVGKGDQPQHF. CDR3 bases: TGTGCCAGCAGCTACGACGTCGGCAAGGGAGATCAGCCCCAGCATTTT.

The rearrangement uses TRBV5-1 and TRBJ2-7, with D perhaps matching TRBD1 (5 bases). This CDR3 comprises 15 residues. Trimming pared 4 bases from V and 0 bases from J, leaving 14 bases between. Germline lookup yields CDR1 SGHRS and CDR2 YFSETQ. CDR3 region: CASSGRTPVSYEQYV. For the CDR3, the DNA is TGCGCCAGCAGCGGAAGGACACCCGTCTCCTACGAGCAGTACGTC.

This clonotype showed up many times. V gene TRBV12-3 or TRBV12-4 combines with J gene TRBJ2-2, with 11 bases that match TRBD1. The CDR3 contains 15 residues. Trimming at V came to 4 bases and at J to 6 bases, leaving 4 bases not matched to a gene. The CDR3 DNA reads TGTGCCAGCAGTTGGGACAGGGGGTTCCCCGGGGAGCTGTTTTTT. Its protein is CASSWDRGFPGELFF.

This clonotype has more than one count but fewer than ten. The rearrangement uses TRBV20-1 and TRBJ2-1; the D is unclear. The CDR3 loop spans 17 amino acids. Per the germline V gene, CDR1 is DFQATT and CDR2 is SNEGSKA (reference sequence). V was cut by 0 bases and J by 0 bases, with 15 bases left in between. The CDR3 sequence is CSARDLSRPNSYNEQFF. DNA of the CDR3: TGCAGTGCTAGAGATCTAAGCAGGCCCAACTCCTACAATGAGCAGTTCTTC.

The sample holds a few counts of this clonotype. CDR3: CATTRGGAMTDTQYF. In nucleotides, the CDR3 is TGTGCCACCACCCGAGGGGGAGCGATGACAGATACGCAGTATTTT. J is TRBJ2-3 and V is TRBV10-3; D may be TRBD1 (6 bases). CDR1 is ENHRY and CDR2 is SYGVKD in the germline V gene. The CDR3 consists of 15 residues. Trimming removed 10 bases from V and 3 bases from J, with 20 bases in between.

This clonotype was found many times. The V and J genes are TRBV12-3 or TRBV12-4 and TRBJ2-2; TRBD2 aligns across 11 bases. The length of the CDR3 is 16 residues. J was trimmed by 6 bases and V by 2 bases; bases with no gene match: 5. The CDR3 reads CASSLSLAGGPGELFF. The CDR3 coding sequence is TGTGCCAGCAGTTTAAGTCTAGCGGGAGGACCCGGGGAGCTGTTTTTT.

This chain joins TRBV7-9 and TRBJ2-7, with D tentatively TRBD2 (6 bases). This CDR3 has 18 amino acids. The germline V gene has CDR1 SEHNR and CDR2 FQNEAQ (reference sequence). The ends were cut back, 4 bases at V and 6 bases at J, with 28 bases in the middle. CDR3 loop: CASSSHPSGTLRRGEQYF. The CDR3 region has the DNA TGTGCCAGCAGCTCCCACCCGTCTGGGACTTTGCGGAGGGGCGAGCAGTACTTC. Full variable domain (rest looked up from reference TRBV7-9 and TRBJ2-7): DTGVSQNPRHKITKRGQNVTFRCDPISEHNRLYWYRQTLGQGPEFLTYFQNEAQLEKSRLLSDRFSAERPKGSFSTLEIQRTEQGDSAMYLCASSSHPSGTLRRGEQYFGPGTRLTVT.

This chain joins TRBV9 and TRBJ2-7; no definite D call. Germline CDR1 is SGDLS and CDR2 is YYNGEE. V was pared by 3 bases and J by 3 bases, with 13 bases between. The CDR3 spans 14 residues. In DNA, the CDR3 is TGTGCCAGCAGCGGCTCTGAAGGGAACTACGAGCAGTACTTC. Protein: CASSGSEGNYEQYF.

In DNA, the CDR3 is TGTGCCAGCAGCGTAGTACGTGGGACAGGGGAGATTGAAGCTTTCTTT. Translated: CASSVVRGTGEIEAFF. This sequence joins TRBV9 and TRBJ1-1; 10 nucleotides align to TRBD1. CDR3 length: 16 amino acids. Germline V gene data show CDR1 as SGDLS and CDR2 as YYNGEE. V lost 0 bases, J lost 7 bases, and 9 bases stayed unmatched. Together with reference TRBV9 and TRBJ1-1, the CDR3 gives the full variable domain: DSGVTQTPKHLITATGQRVTLRCSPRSGDLSVYWYQQSLDQGLQFLIQYYNGEERAKGNILERFSAQQFPDLHSELNLSSLELGDSALYFCASSVVRGTGEIEAFFGQGTRLTVV.

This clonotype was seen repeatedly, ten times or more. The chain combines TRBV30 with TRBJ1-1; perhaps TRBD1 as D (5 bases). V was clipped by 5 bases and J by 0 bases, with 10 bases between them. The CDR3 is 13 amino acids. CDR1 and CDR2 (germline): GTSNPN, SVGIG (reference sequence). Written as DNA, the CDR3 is TGTGCCTGGGGAGACAGCTTGAACACTGAAGCTTTCTTT. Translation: CAWGDSLNTEAFF.

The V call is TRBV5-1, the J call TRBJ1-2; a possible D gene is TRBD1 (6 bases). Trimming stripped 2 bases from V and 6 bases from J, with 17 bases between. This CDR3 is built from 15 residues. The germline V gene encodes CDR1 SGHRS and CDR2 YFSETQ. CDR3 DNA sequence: TGCGCCAGCAGCTTATTTTCGGGGCAGGGGAATGGCTACACCTTC. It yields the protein CASSLFSGQGNGYTF.

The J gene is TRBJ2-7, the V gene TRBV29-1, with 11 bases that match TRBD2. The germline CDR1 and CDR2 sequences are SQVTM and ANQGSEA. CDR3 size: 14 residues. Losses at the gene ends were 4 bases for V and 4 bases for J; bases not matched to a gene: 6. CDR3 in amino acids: CSVGLLAGEYEQYF. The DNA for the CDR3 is TGCAGCGTTGGATTACTAGCGGGAGAATACGAGCAGTACTTC.

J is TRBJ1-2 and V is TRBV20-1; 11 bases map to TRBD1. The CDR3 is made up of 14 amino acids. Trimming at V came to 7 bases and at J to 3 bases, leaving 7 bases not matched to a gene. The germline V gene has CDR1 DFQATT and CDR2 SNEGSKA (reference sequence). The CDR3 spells CSGPRDRGDYGYTF. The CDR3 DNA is TGCAGTGGCCCCCGGGACAGGGGGGACTATGGCTACACCTTC.

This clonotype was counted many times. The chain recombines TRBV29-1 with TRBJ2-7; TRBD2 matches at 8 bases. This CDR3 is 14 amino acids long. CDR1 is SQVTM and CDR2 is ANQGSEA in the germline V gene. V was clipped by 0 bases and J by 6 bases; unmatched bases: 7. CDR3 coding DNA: TGCAGCGTTGAAGATCCCAGCGGGAGCTTCGAGCAGTACTTC. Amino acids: CSVEDPSGSFEQYF.

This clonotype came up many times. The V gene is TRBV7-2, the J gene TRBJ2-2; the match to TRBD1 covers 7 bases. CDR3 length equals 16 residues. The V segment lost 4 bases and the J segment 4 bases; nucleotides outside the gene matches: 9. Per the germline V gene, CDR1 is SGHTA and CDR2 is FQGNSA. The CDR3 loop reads CASSSMSGGGTGELFF. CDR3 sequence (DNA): TGTGCCAGCAGCTCTATGTCAGGGGGTGGCACCGGGGAGCTGTTTTTT.

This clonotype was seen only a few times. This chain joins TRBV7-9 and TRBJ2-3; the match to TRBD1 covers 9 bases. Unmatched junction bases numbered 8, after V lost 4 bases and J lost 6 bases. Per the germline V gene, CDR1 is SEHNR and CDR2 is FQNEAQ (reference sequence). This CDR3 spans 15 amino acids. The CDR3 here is CASSSLGGTGDTQYF. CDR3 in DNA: TGTGCCAGCAGCTCCCTAGGGGGGACAGGGGATACGCAGTATTTT.

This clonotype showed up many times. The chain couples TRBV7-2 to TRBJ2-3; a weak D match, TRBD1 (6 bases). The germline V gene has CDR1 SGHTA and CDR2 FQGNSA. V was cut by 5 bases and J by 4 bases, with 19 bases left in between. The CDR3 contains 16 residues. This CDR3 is CASSPMTSDRSDTQYF. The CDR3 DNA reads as TGTGCCAGCAGCCCGATGACCTCGGACAGATCAGATACGCAGTATTTT.

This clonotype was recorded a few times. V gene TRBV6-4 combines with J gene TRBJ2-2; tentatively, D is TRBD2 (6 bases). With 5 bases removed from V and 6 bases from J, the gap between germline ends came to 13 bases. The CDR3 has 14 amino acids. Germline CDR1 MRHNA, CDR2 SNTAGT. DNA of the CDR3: TGTGCCAGCAGTATCAGTAGGAGGGCCGGGGAGCTGTTTTTT. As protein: CASSISRRAGELFF.

For the CDR3, the DNA is TGTGCCAGCAGCTTATCGTGGAGTTTCACAGATACGCAGTATTTT. Translating it yields CASSLSWSFTDTQYF. The chain has TRBV7-2 and TRBJ2-3; no firm D call. V lost 2 bases to trimming and J lost 2 bases, with 11 bases between them. Per germline, CDR1 SGHTA and CDR2 FQGNSA. The CDR3 extends over 15 amino acids.

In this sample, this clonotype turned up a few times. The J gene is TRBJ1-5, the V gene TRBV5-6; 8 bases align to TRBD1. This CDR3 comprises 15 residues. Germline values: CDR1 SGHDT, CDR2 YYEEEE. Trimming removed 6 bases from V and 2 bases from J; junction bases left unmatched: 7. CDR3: CASKRQGRGNQPQHF. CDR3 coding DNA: TGTGCCAGCAAAAGACAGGGGAGAGGCAATCAGCCCCAGCATTTT.

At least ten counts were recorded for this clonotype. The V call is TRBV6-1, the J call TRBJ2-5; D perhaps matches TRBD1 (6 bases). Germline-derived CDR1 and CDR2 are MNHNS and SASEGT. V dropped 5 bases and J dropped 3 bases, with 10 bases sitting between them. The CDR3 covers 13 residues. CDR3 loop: CASSYYREETQYF. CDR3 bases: TGTGCCAGCAGTTATTACAGGGAAGAGACCCAGTACTTC.